This T cell receptor (beta chain) was identified during a study of CD4 T cells in relation to SARS-CoV-2 and coronaviruses. The assay was immunoSEQ multiplex PCR, and TCRdb's table has in-frame clones only and misses some. The table has 25,000 to 35,000 clones, roughly 70% seen once. Unexposed donor CD4+ T cells date from about 2011-2018, before the COVID-19 pandemic. After more than eight days of culture, CD4+ T cells were isolated. There are 15 residues in the CDR3. Germline V gene lookup returns CDR1 SGHTA and CDR2 FQGNSA. V lost 7 bases and J lost 4; bases outside the gene matches: 11. A remark on this clone: The antigen remains undetermined.

This receptor was obtained from a human donor in good health. The sequencing input was CD4+ T cells from PBMCs, cultured in vitro. V gene TRBV7-2 combines with J gene TRBJ1-1; 8 bases agree with TRBD1. In nucleotides, the CDR3 is TGTGCCAGCACGGGATCAGGGGGCGCGGGCACTGAAGCTTTCTTT. It codes for CASTGSGGAGTEAFF. The variable domain in full, with the rest retrieved from reference TRBV7-2 and TRBJ1-1, is GAGVSQSPSNKVTEKGKDVELRCDPISGHTALYWYRQSLGQGLEFLIYFQGNSAPDKSGLPSDRFSAERTGGSVSTLTIQRTQQEDSAVYLCASTGSGGAGTEAFFGQGTRLTVV.